The 4 T cell receptor beta chains below were found in one sample sequenced in a study of T cell responses to AZD1222 COVID-19 vaccine. Only in-frame clones appear in the TCRdb table, and some are missing; sequencing was by immunoSEQ multiplex PCR. The sample yields tens of thousands of clones, roughly nine tenths seen once. The sequenced sample was peripheral blood, obtained on day 0 of AZD1222 vaccination. The receptor source for this set is an adult in good health.

The J gene is TRBJ1-5, the V gene TRBV6-6; possible D gene TRBD1, 5 bases. V gave up 7 bases and J gave up 3 bases, with 13 bases separating them. The CDR3 is 14 residues long. Germline CDR1 is MNHNY and CDR2 is SVGAGI (reference sequence). CDR3 in DNA: TGTGCCAGCACCAGGGACGCGAACAATCAGCCCCAGCATTTT. Its protein is CASTRDANNQPQHF.

The chain couples TRBV6-2 or TRBV6-3 to TRBJ1-5; D unresolved. With 2 bases removed from V and 2 bases from J, the gap between germline ends came to 7 bases. CDR3 length equals 14 residues. Germline CDR1 reads MNHEY; CDR2 reads SVGEGT. In DNA form, the CDR3 reads TGTGCCAGCAGTTACGGCGGTCGCAATCAGCCCCAGCATTTT. Its translation: CASSYGGRNQPQHF.

The chain carries TRBV6-6 and TRBJ1-3; possibly TRBD1 for D (5 bases). Trimming pared 1 base from V and 0 bases from J, leaving 7 bases between. The CDR3 consists of 15 residues. Germline CDR1 MNHNY, CDR2 SVGAGI (reference sequence). CDR3 protein: CASSYFDSSGNTIYF. CDR3 nucleotides: TGTGCCAGCAGTTACTTCGACAGCTCTGGAAACACCATATATTTT.

The V gene is TRBV2, the J gene TRBJ1-6; TRBD1 agrees at 9 bases. The trim removed 6 bases at V and 10 bases at J, leaving 16 bases unmatched. The CDR3 contains 17 residues. Germline V gives CDR1 SNHLY, CDR2 FYNNEI. CDR3 bases: TGTGCCAGCAGAATGCCGTCCTCCGGGACAGGGACATCACCCCTCCACTTT. It yields the protein CASRMPSSGTGTSPLHF. Full variable domain (missing parts from reference TRBV2 and TRBJ1-6): EPEVTQTPSHQVTQMGQEVILRCVPISNHLYFYWYRQILGQKVEFLVSFYNNEISEKSEIFDDQFSVERPDGSNFTLKIRSTKLEDSAMYFCASRMPSSGTGTSPLHFGNGTRLTVT.